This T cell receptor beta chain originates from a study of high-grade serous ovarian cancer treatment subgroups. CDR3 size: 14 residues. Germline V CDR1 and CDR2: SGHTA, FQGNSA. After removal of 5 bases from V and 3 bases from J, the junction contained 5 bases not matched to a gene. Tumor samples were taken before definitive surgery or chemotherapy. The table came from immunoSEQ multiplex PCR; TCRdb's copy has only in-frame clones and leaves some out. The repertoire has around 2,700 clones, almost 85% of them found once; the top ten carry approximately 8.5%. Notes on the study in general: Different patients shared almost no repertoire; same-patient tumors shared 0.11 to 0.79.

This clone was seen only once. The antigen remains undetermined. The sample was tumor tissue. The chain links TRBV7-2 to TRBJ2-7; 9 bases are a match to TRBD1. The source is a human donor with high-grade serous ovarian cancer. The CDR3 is CASSQQGADYEQYF. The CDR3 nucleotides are TGTGCCAGCAGCCAACAGGGGGCCGACTACGAGCAGTACTTC.